The T cell receptor (beta chain) described here comes from a study of blood T cell repertoires in COVID-19. Data came from immunoSEQ multiplex PCR; TCRdb stores just in-frame clones and leaves some out. The sample records some 150,000 clones, approximately 85% being singletons. Sequenced material: peripheral blood. The TCR comes from a human donor with acute or convalescent COVID-19. The donor label of this sample is uncertain.

The CDR3 reads CAWSLGTTNQPQHF. CDR3 in DNA: TGTGCCTGGAGTCTCGGGACTACCAATCAGCCCCAGCATTTT. This sequence joins TRBV30 and TRBJ1-5, with D tentatively TRBD1 (5 bases). The germline CDR1 and CDR2 sequences are GTSNPN and SVGIG (reference sequence). The CDR3 consists of 14 residues. Trimming shortened V by 2 bases and J by 3 bases, and 11 bases separated the two germline ends.